Listed here are 24 T cell receptor beta chains from one sample, sequenced in a study of shared clonotypes between healthy human individuals (dated by TCRdb to 2020 to 2022). CD8 naive samples consisted of CD45RO-negative cells that were positively selected for CCR7, yielding a CD45RA+CCR7+ population without TemRA cells. Receptor libraries were prepared by the immunoSEQ multiplex PCR assay. TCRdb re-hosts the immuneACCESS table, in-frame sequences only. Its copies lack some clones; in the studies checked, an unresolved V gene accounts for under half of them, and the cause for the rest is not known. In this sample the table shows approximately 600,000 clones, approximately 95% of which occur a single time. Over 0.095% of the sample rests with the top ten. The sample taken for sequencing was naive CD8+ T cells sorted from blood. The sample's cell subset or site label, in plain terms: CD45RA+CCR7+. Source of these receptors: a woman aged 30 to 39 in good health.

This chain links TRBV28 with TRBJ2-5, with D uncertain. This CDR3 comprises 14 residues. From germline, CDR1 is MDHEN and CDR2 SYDVKM. The germline V and J ends were trimmed by 4 bases and 2 bases, with 11 bases remaining between them. Here the CDR3 reads CASSSSVRQETQYF. The CDR3 region has the DNA TGTGCCAGCAGTTCCTCCGTTAGGCAAGAGACCCAGTACTTC.

The gene calls are TRBV27 and TRBJ2-7; 11 bases agree with TRBD2. V lost 0 bases, J lost 0 bases, and 1 base stayed unmatched. The CDR3 runs to 16 residues. CDR1 and CDR2 from the germline V gene are MNHEY and SMNVEV (reference sequence). The CDR3 sequence: CASSLSTSGISYEQYF. For the CDR3, the DNA is TGTGCCAGCAGTTTATCGACTAGCGGGATCTCCTACGAGCAGTACTTC.

The chain links TRBV5-1 to TRBJ2-7; 10 nucleotides agree with TRBD1. The CDR3 contains 15 residues. Per germline, CDR1 SGHRS and CDR2 YFSETQ. V dropped 4 bases and J dropped 4; count of bases not matched to a gene: 8. Here the CDR3 reads CASSVGQGIMYEQYF. The CDR3 DNA is TGCGCCAGCAGCGTGGGACAGGGGATCATGTACGAGCAGTACTTC.

The CDR3 loop is CASTHRGRGVGANTEAFF. The CDR3 DNA is TGTGCCAGTACCCACCGGGGGAGAGGGGTCGGGGCGAACACTGAAGCTTTCTTT. The chain joins TRBV19 to TRBJ1-1; D perhaps matches TRBD1 (5 bases). Germline V gene lookup returns CDR1 LNHDA and CDR2 SQIVND (reference sequence). V was cut by 7 bases and J by 1 base, with 25 bases left in between. The CDR3 consists of 18 residues.

The chain links TRBV2 to TRBJ2-7; unclear D gene. Germline V gene lookup returns CDR1 SNHLY and CDR2 FYNNEI. The CDR3 extends over 19 amino acids. Trimming removed 0 bases at V and 5 bases at J, with 26 bases between. The CDR3 DNA reads as TGTGCCAGCAGTGAAGCGTACCATGAGACCGCCCAGGATTCGGACGAGCAGTACTTC. This translates into CASSEAYHETAQDSDEQYF.

The rearrangement uses TRBV5-4 and TRBJ2-7; 7 bases match TRBD2. Per germline, CDR1 SGHNT and CDR2 YYREEE (reference sequence). The V gene end was trimmed by 4 bases and the J gene end by 9 bases; junction bases not matched to a gene: 13. CDR3 size: 14 residues. The CDR3 sequence is CASSPGAGDLRQYF. CDR3 in DNA: TGTGCCAGCAGCCCTGGGGCGGGGGACCTACGGCAGTACTTC.

The V call is TRBV27, the J call TRBJ1-5; 9 positions agree with TRBD1. This CDR3 is built from 17 residues. The trim removed 4 bases at V and 6 bases at J, leaving 13 bases unmatched. Germline values: CDR1 MNHEY, CDR2 SMNVEV (reference sequence). This CDR3 is CASSSIRGQGLSQPQHF. In DNA form, the CDR3 reads TGTGCCAGCAGTTCTATACGAGGACAGGGGCTAAGTCAGCCCCAGCATTTT.

The J gene is TRBJ2-1, the V gene TRBV18, with 7 bases lining up with TRBD2. CDR1 and CDR2 (germline): KGHSH, LQKENI. Trimming at V came to 2 bases and at J to 3 bases, leaving 4 bases not matched to a gene. The length of the CDR3 is 15 residues. The DNA for the CDR3 is TGTGCCAGCTCACCAGTGTCTAGCGGCTACAATGAGCAGTTCTTC. Translating gives CASSPVSSGYNEQFF.

Only a few counts were recorded for this clone. One end of the junction varies from germline; a read error may be responsible. This rearrangement joins TRBV5-6 to TRBJ1-1, with D hard to call. This CDR3 spans 11 amino acids. Per the germline V gene, CDR1 is SGHDT and CDR2 is YYEEEE. CDR3 amino acids: CASSLARETQF. DNA for the CDR3: TGTGCCAGCAGCTTGGCTAGGGAAACTCAGTTT.

The table lists this clone with a few counts. Its ends do not fully match the called genes, so a read error is possible. The rearrangement links TRBV7-9 to TRBJ2-7; D not certain. The CDR3 contains 14 residues. Germline CDR1 SEHNR, CDR2 FQNEAQ (reference sequence). CDR3 nucleotide sequence: TGTGCCAGCAGCTTAGGACGAGCCTCCTTCGAGCAGTACTTC. This translates into CASSLGRASFEQYF. The entire variable domain, with the rest obtained from reference TRBV7-9 and TRBJ2-7, is as follows: DTGVSQNPRHKITKRGQNVTFRCDPISEHNRLYWYRQTLGQGPEFLTYFQNEAQLEKSRLLSDRFSAERPKGSFSTLEIQRTEQGDSAMYLCASSLGRASFEQYFGPGTRLTVT.

CDR3: CASSLGPREAFF. CDR3 bases: TGTGCCAGCAGCTTAGGGCCAAGAGAAGCTTTCTTT. The V call is TRBV7-9, the J call TRBJ1-1; D is undetermined. CDR3 length: 12 residues. The V and J ends lost 1 base and 8 bases respectively, with 8 bases between them. Germline lookup yields CDR1 SEHNR and CDR2 FQNEAQ (reference sequence).

V gene TRBV28 combines with J gene TRBJ1-3; D is perhaps TRBD1 (5 bases). Trimming left V 4 bases short and J 4 bases short, with 20 bases between. The CDR3 runs to 17 residues. CDR1 and CDR2 (germline): MDHEN, SYDVKM. The chain's CDR3 is CASSSSWEGSGGNTIYF. CDR3 DNA sequence: TGTGCCAGCAGTTCTTCCTGGGAGGGGTCAGGAGGAAACACCATATATTTT.

This rearrangement joins TRBV5-6 to TRBJ2-7; 8 bases match TRBD2. Germline-derived CDR1 and CDR2 are SGHDT and YYEEEE. The CDR3 consists of 15 residues. The V and J ends lost 0 bases and 6 bases, in that order; junction bases with no gene match: 8. CDR3 nucleotide sequence: TGTGCCAGCAGCTTGGCCCTAGCGGGCCTCGGCGAGCAGTACTTC. Its protein is CASSLALAGLGEQYF. Together with reference TRBV5-6 and TRBJ2-7, the CDR3 gives the full variable domain: DAGVTQSPTHLIKTRGQQVTLRCSPKSGHDTVSWYQQALGQGPQFIFQYYEEEERQRGNFPDRFSGHQFPNYSSELNVNALLLGDSALYLCASSLALAGLGEQYFGPGTRLTVT.

This chain uses TRBV14 with TRBJ1-2; 8 nucleotides align to TRBD1. The germline V gene encodes CDR1 SGHDN and CDR2 FVKESK. This CDR3 is built from 15 residues. The J segment lost 2 bases and the V segment lost 2 bases, leaving 4 bases of the junction unmatched. CDR3 residues: CASSQYRGANYGYTF. DNA for the CDR3: TGTGCCAGCAGCCAATACAGGGGGGCAAACTATGGCTACACCTTC. Based on the CDR3 plus reference TRBV14 and TRBJ1-2, the full variable domain is EAGVTQFPSHSVIEKGQTVTLRCDPISGHDNLYWYRRVMGKEIKFLLHFVKESKQDESGMPNNRFLAERTGGTYSTLKVQPAELEDSGVYFCASSQYRGANYGYTFGSGTRLTVV.

This rearrangement joins TRBV13 to TRBJ2-7; 9 bases line up with TRBD2. This CDR3 comprises 16 residues. The V segment lost 5 bases and the J segment 5 bases; nucleotides outside the gene matches: 13. Germline values: CDR1 PRHDT, CDR2 FYEKMQ (reference sequence). The CDR3, as DNA: TGTGCCAGCAGCCCAAGAGGGACTAGCATATCCGACGAGCAGTACTTC. Amino acid sequence: CASSPRGTSISDEQYF.

This chain joins TRBV7-9 and TRBJ2-2, with 8 positions matching TRBD2. After removal of 6 bases from V and 4 bases from J, the junction contained 7 bases not matched to a gene. The CDR3 extends over 15 amino acids. CDR1 is SEHNR and CDR2 is FQNEAQ in the germline V gene (reference sequence). The CDR3 reads CASRESGSGTGELFF. As DNA, the CDR3 is TGTGCCAGCAGAGAGAGCGGGAGCGGCACCGGGGAGCTGTTTTTT.

This chain joins TRBV28 and TRBJ2-3; D gene unclear. Trimming cost V 5 bases and J 10 bases, with 13 bases left between them. The CDR3 sequence is 12 residues long. Germline loops: CDR1 MDHEN, CDR2 SYDVKM. CDR3 DNA sequence: TGTGCCAGCAGTCGTGGCATCGTTTCGCAGTATTTT. Its translation: CASSRGIVSQYF.

V and J are TRBV20-1 and TRBJ2-7, with 8 bases lining up with TRBD1. Losses at the gene ends were 5 bases for V and 3 bases for J; bases not matched to a gene: 0. Per the germline V gene, CDR1 is DFQATT and CDR2 is SNEGSKA (reference sequence). The CDR3 sequence is 11 residues long. In DNA, the CDR3 is TGCAGTGCTGGACAGGGCTACGAGCAGTACTTC. Translating gives CSAGQGYEQYF.

This clone came up once. This chain connects TRBV10-3 to TRBJ2-7; D gene ambiguous. V was pared by 2 bases and J by 12 bases, with 14 bases between. The CDR3 length is 12 residues. Germline CDR1 reads ENHRY; CDR2 reads SYGVKD. CDR3 DNA: TGTGCCATCAGTGAGGGCACGAACGACGCGTACTTC. Protein sequence: CAISEGTNDAYF.

This clone was counted between two and nine times. The chain links TRBV30 to TRBJ1-1; D is uncertain. The length of the CDR3 is 11 residues. The germline V gene has CDR1 GTSNPN and CDR2 SVGIG (reference sequence). Trimming stripped 2 bases from V and 0 bases from J, with 1 base between. The CDR3 coding sequence is TGTGCCTGGAGTATGAACACTGAAGCTTTCTTT. Translation gives CAWSMNTEAFF.

The genes are TRBV12-5 and TRBJ2-7, with 10 bases identical to TRBD2. J lost 1 base, V lost 7 bases, and 16 bases had no gene match. Germline CDR1 LGHNT, CDR2 FRNRAP. The CDR3 consists of 18 residues. CDR3 sequence reads: CASDLGGALAGVSYEQYF. The CDR3 DNA follows: TGTGCTAGTGACCTAGGGGGCGCCCTAGCGGGAGTTTCCTACGAGCAGTACTTC. The complete variable domain, with remaining parts taken from reference TRBV12-5 and TRBJ2-7, reads DARVTQTPRHKVTEMGQEVTMRCQPILGHNTVFWYRQTMMQGLELLAYFRNRAPLDDSGMPKDRFSAEMPDATLATLKIQPSEPRDSAVYFCASDLGGALAGVSYEQYFGPGTRLTVT.

CDR3 DNA sequence: TGCGCCAGCAGCTTCGGTCGGGAGAACACTGAAGCTTTCTTT. This sequence encodes CASSFGRENTEAFF. The chain links TRBV5-1 to TRBJ1-1; D unresolved. The V end was cut by 2 bases, the J end by 1 base, with 9 bases between. Germline lookup yields CDR1 SGHRS and CDR2 YFSETQ. CDR3 length: 14 residues.

J is TRBJ1-5 and V is TRBV25-1; TRBD1 agrees at 12 bases. This CDR3 region has 16 residues. CDR1 is MGHDK, CDR2 SYGVNS, per germline. The V segment lost 4 bases and the J segment 5 bases; nucleotides outside the gene matches: 6. For the CDR3, the DNA is TGTGCCAGCAGTGCCTCCGGGACAGGGGGCGATCAGCCCCAGCATTTT. Its protein is CASSASGTGGDQPQHF. The full variable domain, with the rest looked up from reference TRBV25-1 and TRBJ1-5, is EADIYQTPRYLVIGTGKKITLECSQTMGHDKMYWYQQDPGMELHLIHYSYGVNSTEKGDLSSESTVSRIRTEHFPLTLESARPSHTSQYLCASSASGTGGDQPQHFGDGTRLSIL.

V and J are TRBV5-1 and TRBJ1-1, with a weak D call TRBD1 (6 bases). The CDR3 is 14 amino acids. Germline V lookup: CDR1 SGHRS, CDR2 YFSETQ. V was pared by 4 bases and J by 4 bases, with 14 bases between. The CDR3: CASSPQGIGTEAFF. CDR3 in DNA: TGCGCCAGCAGCCCACAGGGTATTGGCACTGAAGCTTTCTTT.